One sample yielded the 7 T cell receptor beta chains listed below, sequenced in a study of T cells in Graves' hyperthyroidism and ophthalmopathy. Researchers took RNA transcripts and amplified the TCR beta CDR3 regions from them. Using the HTBI primer set, a first-round RT-PCR was run on the TCR CDR3. TCRdb recomputed calls from the multiplex PCR reads with MiXCR, one row per CDR3 protein. Of some 600,000 distinct CDR3 sequences listed, under 60% are singletons. Sequenced: peripheral blood or thyroid tissue (not recorded which). These receptors were obtained from a woman under 30 with Graves' hyperthyroidism.

Comments on this clonotype: Compared with germline, one end of the junction differs, possibly owing to a read error. The rearrangement links TRBV5-1 to TRBJ1-2, with D unclear. Per the germline V gene, CDR1 is SGHRS and CDR2 is YFSETQ. The CDR3 runs 16 residues. The CDR3 is CASSLGAEGPHYGYTF. In nucleotides, the CDR3 is TGTGCCAGCAGCTTGGGTGCTGAGGGCCCCCACTATGGCTACACCTTC.

This clonotype was detected many times. The chain recombines TRBV19 with TRBJ1-6; TRBD1 aligns across 8 bases. The CDR3 contains 15 residues. Germline loops: CDR1 LNHDA, CDR2 SQIVND (reference sequence). V trimming: 5 bases; J trimming: 7 bases; junction bases outside the gene matches: 7. The CDR3: CASSASGTGNSPLHF. Written as DNA, the CDR3 is TGTGCCAGTAGTGCATCCGGGACAGGAAATTCACCCCTCCACTTT.

V gene TRBV14 combines with J gene TRBJ1-2; 7 nucleotides agree with TRBD1. V dropped 4 bases and J dropped 3; count of bases not matched to a gene: 5. Per the germline V gene, CDR1 is SGHDN and CDR2 is FVKESK. This CDR3 is 14 amino acids long. In DNA form, the CDR3 reads TGTGCCAGCAGCCCACAGACAGGGCACTATGGCTACACCTTC. Protein: CASSPQTGHYGYTF.

This clonotype came up many times. The J gene is TRBJ1-1, the V gene TRBV10-3, with a weak D call TRBD1 (5 bases). Germline CDR1 reads ENHRY; CDR2 reads SYGVKD. The CDR3 covers 15 residues. Trimming pared 11 bases from V and 5 bases from J, leaving 24 bases between. The CDR3 DNA is TGTGCCGTTGAGCCTACACAGGATCCCCGAACTGAAGCTTTCTTT. Protein product: CAVEPTQDPRTEAFF.

This clonotype was picked up a small number of times. The CDR3: CASSPGTGDSGANVLTF. CDR3 bases: TGTGCCAGCAGCCCCGGGACAGGGGACTCTGGGGCCAACGTCCTGACTTTC. The chain carries TRBV7-6 and TRBJ2-6, with TRBD1 matching 10 bases. Germline loops: CDR1 SGHVS, CDR2 FNYEAQ. V gave up 5 bases and J gave up 0 bases; unmatched junction bases: 4. The CDR3 is 17 residues long. The whole variable domain, filled in from reference TRBV7-6 and TRBJ2-6, reads GAGVSQSPRYKVTKRGQDVALRCDPISGHVSLYWYRQALGQGPEFLTYFNYEAQQDKSGLPNDRFSAERPEGSISTLTIQRTEQRDSAMYRCASSPGTGDSGANVLTFGAGSRLTVL.

The chain couples TRBV14 to TRBJ2-5, with D maybe TRBD2 (6 bases). Matching the DNA end better, TRBJ2-1 makes the J call doubtful. The CDR3 runs to 16 residues. Germline V CDR1 and CDR2: SGHDN, FVKESK. The DNA of the CDR3 is TGTGCCAGCAGCCAAACGGGAGCCTTCTCCTACAATGAGCAGTTCTTC. Translation gives CASSQTGAFSYNEQFF.

The table lists this clonotype with a count of one. This chain uses TRBV24-1 with TRBJ1-2; 9 nucleotides align to TRBD1. TRBJ2-5 explains the end of the DNA better; the J call may be wrong. CDR1 KGHDR and CDR2 SFDVKD come from the germline V gene. The CDR3 contains 16 residues. The CDR3 here is CATSDRTGDSQETQYF. CDR3 nucleotides: TGTGCCACCAGTGATCGGACAGGGGACTCCCAAGAGACCCAGTACTTC.